This TCR beta chain was obtained from a study of post-analysis software for immune sequencing data. The authors incorporated unique molecular identifiers into the TCR beta cDNA libraries. TCRdb independently ran MiXCR on the PCR reads; one entry per CDR3 protein. The data show 150,000 to 200,000 distinct CDR3 sequences, about 34% seen once. This CDR3 is 16 amino acids long. Germline V gene sequence: CDR1 DFQATT, CDR2 SNEGSKA (reference sequence). Trimming took 5 bases from V and 5 from J; bases not matched to a gene: 12. Sequencing used blood, obtained after autologous hematopoietic stem cell transplantation. The sequence was obtained from a girl aged 5-17 years with multiple sclerosis. This chain links TRBV20-1 with TRBJ2-7, with 13 bases lining up with TRBD2. The CDR3 protein is CSAGDPRLAGGHEQYF. DNA of the CDR3: TGCAGTGCTGGGGACCCTAGACTAGCGGGGGGCCACGAGCAGTACTTC.